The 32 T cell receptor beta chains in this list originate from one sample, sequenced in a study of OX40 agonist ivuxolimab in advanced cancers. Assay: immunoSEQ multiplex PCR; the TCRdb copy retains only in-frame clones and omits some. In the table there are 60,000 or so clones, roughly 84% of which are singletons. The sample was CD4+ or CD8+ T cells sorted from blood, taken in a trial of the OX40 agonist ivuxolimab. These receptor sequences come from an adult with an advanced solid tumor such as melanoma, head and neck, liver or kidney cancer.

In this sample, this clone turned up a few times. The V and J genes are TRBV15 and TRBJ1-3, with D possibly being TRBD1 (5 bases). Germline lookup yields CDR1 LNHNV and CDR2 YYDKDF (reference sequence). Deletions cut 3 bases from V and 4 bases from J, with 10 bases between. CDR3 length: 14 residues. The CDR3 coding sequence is TGTGCCACCAGCAGGGATGAGGGGGGAAACACCATATATTTT. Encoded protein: CATSRDEGGNTIYF.

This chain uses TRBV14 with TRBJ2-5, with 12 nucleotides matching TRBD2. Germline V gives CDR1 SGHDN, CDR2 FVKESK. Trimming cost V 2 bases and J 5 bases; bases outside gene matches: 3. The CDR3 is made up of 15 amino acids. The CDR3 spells CASSQLAGGHETQYF. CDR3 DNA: TGTGCCAGCAGCCAACTAGCGGGGGGGCACGAGACCCAGTACTTC.

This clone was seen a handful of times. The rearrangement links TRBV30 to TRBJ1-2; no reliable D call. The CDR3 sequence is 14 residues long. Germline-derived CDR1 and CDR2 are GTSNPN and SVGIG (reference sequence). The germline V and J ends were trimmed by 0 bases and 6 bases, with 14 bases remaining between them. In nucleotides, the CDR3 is TGTGCCTGGAGTGTACTTGTGGGTGTTGATGGCTACACCTTC. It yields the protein CAWSVLVGVDGYTF.

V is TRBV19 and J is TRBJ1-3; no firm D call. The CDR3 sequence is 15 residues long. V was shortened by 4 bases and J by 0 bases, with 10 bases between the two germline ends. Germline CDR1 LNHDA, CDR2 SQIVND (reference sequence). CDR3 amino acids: CASSRYLTSGNTIYF. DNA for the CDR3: TGTGCCAGTAGTAGGTATCTTACCTCTGGAAACACCATATATTTT.

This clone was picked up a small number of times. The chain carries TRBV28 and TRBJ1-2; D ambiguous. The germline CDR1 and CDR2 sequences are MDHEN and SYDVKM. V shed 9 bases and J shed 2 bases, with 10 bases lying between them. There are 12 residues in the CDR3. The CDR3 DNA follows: TGTGCCAGTGCAGATGGGAACTATGGCTACACCTTC. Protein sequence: CASADGNYGYTF.

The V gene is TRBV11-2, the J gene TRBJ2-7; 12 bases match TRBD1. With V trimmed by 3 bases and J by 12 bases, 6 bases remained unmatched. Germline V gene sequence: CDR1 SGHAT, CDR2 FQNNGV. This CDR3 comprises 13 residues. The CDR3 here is CASSFQGTGGAYF. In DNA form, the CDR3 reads TGTGCCAGCAGCTTCCAAGGGACAGGGGGCGCGTACTTC.

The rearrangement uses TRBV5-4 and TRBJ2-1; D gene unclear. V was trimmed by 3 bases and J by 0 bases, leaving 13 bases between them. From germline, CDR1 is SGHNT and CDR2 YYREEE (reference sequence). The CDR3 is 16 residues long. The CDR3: CASSSQAASSYNEQFF. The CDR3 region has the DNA TGTGCCAGCAGCTCCCAGGCAGCGAGCTCCTACAATGAGCAGTTCTTC.

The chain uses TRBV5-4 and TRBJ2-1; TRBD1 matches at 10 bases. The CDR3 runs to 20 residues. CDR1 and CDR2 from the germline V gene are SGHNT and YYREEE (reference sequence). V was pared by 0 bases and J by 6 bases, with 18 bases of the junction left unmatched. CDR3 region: CASSLGVGTGVLDLRNEQFF. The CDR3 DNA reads TGTGCCAGCAGCTTGGGGGTCGGGACAGGGGTCTTGGATTTACGCAATGAGCAGTTCTTC. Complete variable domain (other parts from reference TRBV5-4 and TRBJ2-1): ETGVTQSPTHLIKTRGQQVTLRCSSQSGHNTVSWYQQALGQGPQFIFQYYREEENGRGNFPPRFSGLQFPNYSSELNVNALELDDSALYLCASSLGVGTGVLDLRNEQFFGPGTRLTVL.

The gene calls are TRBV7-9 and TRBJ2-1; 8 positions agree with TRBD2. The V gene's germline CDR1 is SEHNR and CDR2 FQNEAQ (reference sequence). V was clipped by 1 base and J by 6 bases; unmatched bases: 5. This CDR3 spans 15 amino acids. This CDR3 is CASSLGTSGGNEQFF. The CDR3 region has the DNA TGTGCCAGCAGCTTAGGAACTAGCGGAGGCAATGAGCAGTTCTTC.

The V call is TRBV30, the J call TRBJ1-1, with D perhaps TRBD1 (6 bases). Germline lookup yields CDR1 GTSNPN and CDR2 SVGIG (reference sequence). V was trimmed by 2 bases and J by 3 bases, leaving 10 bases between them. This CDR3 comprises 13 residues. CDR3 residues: CAWSQGFDTEAFF. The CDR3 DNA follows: TGTGCCTGGAGTCAGGGGTTCGACACTGAAGCTTTCTTT.

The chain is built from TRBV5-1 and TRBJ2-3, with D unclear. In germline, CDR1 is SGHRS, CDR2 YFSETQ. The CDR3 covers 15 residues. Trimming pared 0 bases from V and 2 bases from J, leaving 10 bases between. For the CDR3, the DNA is TGCGCCAGCAGCTTGGCCTTTGATATCACAGATACGCAGTATTTT. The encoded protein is CASSLAFDITDTQYF.

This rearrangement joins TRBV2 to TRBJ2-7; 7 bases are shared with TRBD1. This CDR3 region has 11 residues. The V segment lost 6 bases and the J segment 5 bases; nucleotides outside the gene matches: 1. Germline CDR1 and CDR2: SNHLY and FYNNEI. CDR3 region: CASRQGHEQYF. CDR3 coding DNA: TGTGCCAGCAGACAGGGGCACGAGCAGTACTTC.

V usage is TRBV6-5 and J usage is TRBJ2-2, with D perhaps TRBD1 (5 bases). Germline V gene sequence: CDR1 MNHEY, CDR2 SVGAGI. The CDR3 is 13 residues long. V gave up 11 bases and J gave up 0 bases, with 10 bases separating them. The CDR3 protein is CAVTGSNTGELFF. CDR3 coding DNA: TGTGCCGTCACAGGATCGAACACCGGGGAGCTGTTTTTT.

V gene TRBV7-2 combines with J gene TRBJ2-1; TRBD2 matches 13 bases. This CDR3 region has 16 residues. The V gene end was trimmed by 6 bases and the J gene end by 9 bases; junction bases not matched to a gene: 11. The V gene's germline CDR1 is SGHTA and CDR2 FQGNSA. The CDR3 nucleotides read TGTGCCAGCAGGCCGATACTAGCGGGGGGGCCCGGTGAGCAGTTCTTC. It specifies CASRPILAGGPGEQFF. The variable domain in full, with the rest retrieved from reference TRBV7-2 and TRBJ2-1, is GAGVSQSPSNKVTEKGKDVELRCDPISGHTALYWYRQSLGQGLEFLIYFQGNSAPDKSGLPSDRFSAERTGGSVSTLTIQRTQQEDSAVYLCASRPILAGGPGEQFFGPGTRLTVL.

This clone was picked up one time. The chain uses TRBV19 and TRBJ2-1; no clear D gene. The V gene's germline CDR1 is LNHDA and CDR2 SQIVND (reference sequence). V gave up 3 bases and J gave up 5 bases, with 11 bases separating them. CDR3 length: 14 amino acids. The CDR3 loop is CASSIMPKNNEQFF. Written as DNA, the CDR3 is TGTGCCAGTAGTATCATGCCTAAAAACAATGAGCAGTTCTTC.

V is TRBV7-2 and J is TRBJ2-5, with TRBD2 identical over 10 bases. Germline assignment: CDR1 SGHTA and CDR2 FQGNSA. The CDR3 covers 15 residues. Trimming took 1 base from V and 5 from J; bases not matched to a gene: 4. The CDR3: CASSLGLAGVETQYF. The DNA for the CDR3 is TGTGCCAGCAGCTTAGGGCTAGCGGGGGTGGAGACCCAGTACTTC. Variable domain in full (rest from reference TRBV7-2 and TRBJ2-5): GAGVSQSPSNKVTEKGKDVELRCDPISGHTALYWYRQSLGQGLEFLIYFQGNSAPDKSGLPSDRFSAERTGGSVSTLTIQRTQQEDSAVYLCASSLGLAGVETQYFGPGTRLLVL.

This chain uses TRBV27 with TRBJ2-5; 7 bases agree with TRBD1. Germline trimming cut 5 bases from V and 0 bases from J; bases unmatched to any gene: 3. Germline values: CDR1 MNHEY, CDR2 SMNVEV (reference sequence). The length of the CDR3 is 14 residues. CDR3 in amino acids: CASSHRGDQETQYF. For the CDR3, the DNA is TGTGCCAGCAGTCACAGGGGCGACCAAGAGACCCAGTACTTC.

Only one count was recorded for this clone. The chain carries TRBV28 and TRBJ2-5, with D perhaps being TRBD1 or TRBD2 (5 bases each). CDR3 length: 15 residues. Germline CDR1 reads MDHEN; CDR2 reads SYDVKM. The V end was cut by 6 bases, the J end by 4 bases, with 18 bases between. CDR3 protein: CASSFRDHHGETQYF. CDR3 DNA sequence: TGTGCCAGCAGCTTCCGGGACCACCATGGAGAGACCCAGTACTTC.

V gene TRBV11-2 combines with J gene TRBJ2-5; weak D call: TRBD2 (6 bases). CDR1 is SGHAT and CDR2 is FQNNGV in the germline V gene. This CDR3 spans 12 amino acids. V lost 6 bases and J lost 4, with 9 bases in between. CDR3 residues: CASRLGGETQYF. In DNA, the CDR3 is TGTGCCAGCAGACTGGGGGGAGAGACCCAGTACTTC.

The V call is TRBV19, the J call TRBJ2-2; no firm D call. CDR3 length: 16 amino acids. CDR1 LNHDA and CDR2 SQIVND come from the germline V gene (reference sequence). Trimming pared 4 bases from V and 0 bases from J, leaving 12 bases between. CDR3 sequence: CASSTIRLTNTGELFF. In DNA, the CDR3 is TGTGCCAGTAGTACCATCCGACTTACGAACACCGGGGAGCTGTTTTTT.

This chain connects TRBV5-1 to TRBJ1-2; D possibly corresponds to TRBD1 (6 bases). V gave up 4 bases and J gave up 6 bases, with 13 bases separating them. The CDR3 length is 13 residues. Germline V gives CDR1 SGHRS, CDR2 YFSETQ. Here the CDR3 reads CASSPEGVDGYTF. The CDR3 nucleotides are TGCGCCAGCAGCCCTGAGGGGGTCGATGGCTACACCTTC. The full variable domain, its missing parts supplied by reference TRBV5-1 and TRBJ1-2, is KAGVTQTPRYLIKTRGQQVTLSCSPISGHRSVSWYQQTPGQGLQFLFEYFSETQRNKGNFPGRFSGRQFSNSRSEMNVSTLELGDSALYLCASSPEGVDGYTFGSGTRLTVV.

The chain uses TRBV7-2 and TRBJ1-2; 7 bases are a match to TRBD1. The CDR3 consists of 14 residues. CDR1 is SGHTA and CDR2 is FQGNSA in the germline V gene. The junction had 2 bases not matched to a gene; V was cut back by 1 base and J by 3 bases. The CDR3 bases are TGTGCCAGCAGCTTAGGGGGGACAGACTATGGCTACACCTTC. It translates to CASSLGGTDYGYTF.

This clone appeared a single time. CDR3 DNA: TGTGCCAGCAGCTCCGGGACAATATACAATGAGCAGTTCTTC. Translated: CASSSGTIYNEQFF. This chain uses TRBV5-6 with TRBJ2-1, with D perhaps TRBD1 (6 bases). Germline V lookup: CDR1 SGHDT, CDR2 YYEEEE. The V end lost 3 bases, the J end lost 4 bases, and 11 bases lay between the germline ends. CDR3 length: 14 residues.

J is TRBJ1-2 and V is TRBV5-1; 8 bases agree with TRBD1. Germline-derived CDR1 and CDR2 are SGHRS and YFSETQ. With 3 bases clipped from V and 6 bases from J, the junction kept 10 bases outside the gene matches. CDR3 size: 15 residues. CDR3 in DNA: TGCGCCAGCAGCTCCGACAGGGGCGGGTCGAATGGCTACACCTTC. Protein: CASSSDRGGSNGYTF.

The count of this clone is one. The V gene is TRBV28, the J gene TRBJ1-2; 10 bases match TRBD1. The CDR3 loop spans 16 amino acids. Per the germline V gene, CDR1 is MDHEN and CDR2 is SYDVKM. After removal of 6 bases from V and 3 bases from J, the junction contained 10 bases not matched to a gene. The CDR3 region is CASRDRGDRGDYGYTF. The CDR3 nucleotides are TGTGCCAGCAGAGATAGGGGGGACAGGGGCGACTATGGCTACACCTTC.

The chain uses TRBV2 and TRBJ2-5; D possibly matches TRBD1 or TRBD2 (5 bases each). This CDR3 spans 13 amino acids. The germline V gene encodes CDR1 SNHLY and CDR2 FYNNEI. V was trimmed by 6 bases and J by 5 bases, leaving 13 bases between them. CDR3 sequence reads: CASRGPSGETQYF. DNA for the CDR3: TGTGCCAGCAGGGGACCGTCGGGCGAGACCCAGTACTTC.

This CDR3 is CASSYTGGNQPQHF. The CDR3 nucleotides read TGTGCCAGCAGCTACACCGGGGGCAATCAGCCCCAGCATTTT. V usage is TRBV5-6 and J usage is TRBJ1-5; the D is unclear. This CDR3 has 14 amino acids. CDR1 and CDR2 (germline): SGHDT, YYEEEE. The ends were cut back, 3 bases at V and 2 bases at J, with 9 bases in the middle.

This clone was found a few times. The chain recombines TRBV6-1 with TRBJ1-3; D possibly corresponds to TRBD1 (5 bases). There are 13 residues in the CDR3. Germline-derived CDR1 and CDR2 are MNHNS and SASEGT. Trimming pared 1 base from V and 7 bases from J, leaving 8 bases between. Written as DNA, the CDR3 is TGTGCCAGCAGTGAAGGCAACAGGAACACCATATATTTT. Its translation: CASSEGNRNTIYF.

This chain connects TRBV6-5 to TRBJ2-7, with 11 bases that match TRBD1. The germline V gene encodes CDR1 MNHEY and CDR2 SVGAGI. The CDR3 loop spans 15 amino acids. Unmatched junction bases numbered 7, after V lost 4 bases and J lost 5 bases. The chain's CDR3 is CASSFLGTGGNEQYF. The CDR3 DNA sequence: TGTGCCAGCAGTTTCCTCGGGACAGGGGGTAACGAGCAGTACTTC.

For the CDR3, the DNA is TGTGCCAGCAGCCAACTTTTTGGTGGAAGATCTCAAGAGACCCAGTACTTC. It yields the protein CASSQLFGGRSQETQYF. This chain connects TRBV14 to TRBJ2-5; D unresolved. Germline CDR1 is SGHDN and CDR2 is FVKESK. CDR3 length equals 17 residues. Trimming left V 2 bases short and J 2 bases short, with 18 bases between.

CDR3 protein: CASSSLESYNYRGYTF. As DNA, the CDR3 is TGTGCCAGCAGCTCCCTTGAGTCCTATAACTATCGTGGCTACACCTTC. The chain uses TRBV7-2 and TRBJ1-2; D gene unclear. The CDR3 contains 16 residues. Germline assignment: CDR1 SGHTA and CDR2 FQGNSA. V lost 4 bases to trimming and J lost 7 bases, with 22 bases between them.

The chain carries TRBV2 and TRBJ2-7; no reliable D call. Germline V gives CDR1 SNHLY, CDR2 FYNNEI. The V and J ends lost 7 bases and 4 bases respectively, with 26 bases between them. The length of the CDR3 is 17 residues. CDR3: CASTYATSVALPYEQYF. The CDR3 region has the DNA TGTGCCAGCACTTACGCTACATCAGTGGCCCTACCTTACGAGCAGTACTTC.